These 25 T cell receptor beta chains were sequenced from one sample in a study of beta chain features in type 1 diabetes. Study-wide results and caveats: There was a moderate but significant shortening of TCRB CDR3s in all four CD4+ subsets of Type 1 diabetes patients.

TCRB transcripts that were expressed got sequenced, as all of the isolated RNA had been reverse transcribed. Only in-frame clones appear in the TCRdb table, and some are missing; sequencing was by immunoSEQ multiplex PCR. The table includes 300,000 to 400,000 clones, approximately 13% detected once. Which antigens these TCRs recognize remains unknown. Sequencing was done on a sample of naive CD4+ T cells from blood. Every receptor here comes from a woman aged 18-30 years with type 1 diabetes.

This clone was observed a few times. Here the CDR3 DNA reads TGTGCCAGCAGCTTTCAGGAGACCCAGTACTTC. Encoded protein: CASSFQETQYF. The J gene is TRBJ2-5, the V gene TRBV11-2; D gene unclear. The V and J ends lost 3 bases and 5 bases respectively, with 4 bases between them. Looked up from germline, CDR1 is SGHAT and CDR2 is FQNNGV. The CDR3 runs 11 residues.

This clone was seen a few times. V gene TRBV25-1 combines with J gene TRBJ1-4, with unresolved D. The V and J ends lost 4 bases and 8 bases respectively, with 14 bases between them. The CDR3 length is 14 residues. Germline CDR1 is MGHDK and CDR2 is SYGVNS. The DNA for the CDR3 is TGTGCCAGCAGTGGCGAGTCGTTGAGGGAAAAACTGTTTTTT. Its protein is CASSGESLREKLFF.

The chain links TRBV30 to TRBJ1-2; TRBD1 matches 8 bases. J was trimmed by 8 bases and V by 2 bases; bases with no gene match: 16. CDR3 length equals 16 residues. Per the germline V gene, CDR1 is GTSNPN and CDR2 is SVGIG (reference sequence). Here the CDR3 DNA reads TGTGCCTGGAGTAGGACAGGGTCTTTCGGGTTTCGAGGCTACACCTTC. It yields the protein CAWSRTGSFGFRGYTF.

This clone was seen only a few times. This rearrangement joins TRBV29-1 to TRBJ2-1; D uncertain. Germline CDR1 SQVTM, CDR2 ANQGSEA. Deletions cut 4 bases from V and 1 base from J, with 14 bases between. The CDR3 extends over 15 amino acids. DNA of the CDR3: TGCAGCGTTGGAACGGCGGCGGATTCCTACAATGAGCAGTTCTTC. It codes for CSVGTAADSYNEQFF.

The chain employs TRBV23-1 and TRBJ2-7, with 7 bases that match TRBD1. TRBV23-1 is annotated as an ORF whose role is uncertain. There are 13 residues in the CDR3. Unmatched junction bases numbered 6, after V lost 4 bases and J lost 6 bases. CDR3 in DNA: TGCGCCAGCAGTCTTCTAACAGGGGCCGAGCAGTACGTC. Translated, it gives CASSLLTGAEQYV.

This chain links TRBV6-5 with TRBJ2-7; 11 bases map to TRBD2. The CDR3 covers 15 residues. V was clipped by 6 bases and J by 7 bases; unmatched bases: 11. Germline V CDR1 and CDR2: MNHEY, SVGAGI. CDR3 protein: CASSWLAGGPQEQYF. In nucleotides, the CDR3 is TGTGCCAGCAGCTGGTTAGCGGGAGGGCCGCAAGAGCAGTACTTC.

This clone has only a few counts. This chain connects TRBV19 to TRBJ2-5; 8 nucleotides match TRBD2. The length of the CDR3 is 14 residues. The trim removed 7 bases at V and 1 base at J, leaving 5 bases unmatched. CDR1 and CDR2 from the germline V gene are LNHDA and SQIVND (reference sequence). The CDR3 loop is CASKELAVQETQYF. CDR3 DNA sequence: TGTGCCAGTAAGGAACTAGCGGTCCAAGAGACCCAGTACTTC.

The DNA of the CDR3 is TGTGCCAGCAGGAGTCGACTAGCGGGAGGGAACAATGAGCAGTTCTTC. This gives the protein CASRSRLAGGNNEQFF. The V and J genes are TRBV5-6 and TRBJ2-1, with 14 positions matching TRBD2. Germline V gene lookup returns CDR1 SGHDT and CDR2 YYEEEE. The CDR3 covers 16 residues. The V segment lost 5 bases and the J segment 5 bases; nucleotides outside the gene matches: 6.

This clone showed up just a few times. J is TRBJ2-1 and V is TRBV11-2; 13 bases fit TRBD2. J lost 8 bases, V lost 5 bases, and 6 bases had no gene match. The CDR3 contains 15 residues. Germline lookup yields CDR1 SGHAT and CDR2 FQNNGV. This chain's CDR3 is CASSPGLAGKYEQFF. Written as DNA, the CDR3 is TGTGCCAGCAGCCCGGGACTAGCGGGAAAGTATGAGCAGTTCTTC.

This sequence joins TRBV6-6 and TRBJ2-3; D is possibly TRBD2 (6 bases). The CDR3 runs to 13 residues. V lost 6 bases and J lost 2, with 9 bases in between. CDR1 and CDR2 (germline): MNHNY, SVGAGI (reference sequence). The CDR3 is CASRRDSTDTQYF. The CDR3 region has the DNA TGTGCCAGCAGGAGGGACTCCACAGATACGCAGTATTTT.

J is TRBJ2-1 and V is TRBV7-3; 9 bases match TRBD1. Germline trimming cut 6 bases from V and 9 bases from J; bases unmatched to any gene: 3. This CDR3 has 12 residues. CDR1 is SGHTA and CDR2 is FQGTGA in the germline V gene. The CDR3 bases are TGTGCCAGCAGAGGGACAGGGACTGAGCAGTTCTTC. Its translation is CASRGTGTEQFF.

The chain has TRBV9 and TRBJ2-1; D is undetermined. Germline V gene lookup returns CDR1 SGDLS and CDR2 YYNGEE. V lost 0 bases and J 0 bases, leaving 7 bases between the germline ends. CDR3 length: 15 amino acids. The CDR3 bases are TGTGCCAGCAGCGTAGAAGGCGGCTCCTACAATGAGCAGTTCTTC. Its protein is CASSVEGGSYNEQFF.

The chain uses TRBV7-8 and TRBJ2-3; no reliable D call. This CDR3 comprises 13 residues. Germline CDR1 and CDR2: SGHVS and FQNEAQ. V was pared by 3 bases and J by 6 bases, with 10 bases between. CDR3 DNA: TGTGCCAGCAGCTTCCTTCTGTTGGATACGCAGTATTTT. It translates to CASSFLLLDTQYF.

J is TRBJ2-5 and V is TRBV4-3; D unclear. The CDR3 has 13 amino acids. V gave up 0 bases and J gave up 5 bases, with 7 bases separating them. Germline V lookup: CDR1 LGHNA, CDR2 YSLEER. CDR3 nucleotides: TGCGCCAGCAGCCAAGACCCGGGTGAGACCCAGTACTTC. This encodes CASSQDPGETQYF.

This clone has just a few counts. The junction departs from germline at one end; a sequencing error may be responsible. This rearrangement joins TRBV5-4 to TRBJ2-3; 7 nucleotides match TRBD2. This CDR3 has 16 residues. Germline V lookup: CDR1 SGHNT, CDR2 YYREEE (reference sequence). The chain's CDR3 is CASSLIWGGSTYTQYF. CDR3 DNA sequence: TGTGCCAGCAGCTTGATCTGGGGAGGGAGCACATATACGCAGTATTTT.

This clone has a handful of counts. The chain uses TRBV2 and TRBJ2-7; 12 positions match TRBD2. The CDR3 spans 14 residues. In germline, CDR1 is SNHLY, CDR2 FYNNEI. Trimming removed 3 bases from V and 5 bases from J; junction bases left unmatched: 2. This CDR3 is CASSDRLAGDEQYF. The CDR3 DNA sequence: TGTGCCAGCAGTGATCGACTAGCGGGAGACGAGCAGTACTTC.

The chain has TRBV19 and TRBJ1-4, with unresolved D. The CDR3 is 13 residues long. Trimming pared 3 bases from V and 8 bases from J, leaving 10 bases between. From germline, CDR1 is LNHDA and CDR2 SQIVND (reference sequence). The CDR3 spells CASSMRWREKLFF. The CDR3 coding sequence is TGTGCCAGTAGTATGAGGTGGCGCGAAAAACTGTTTTTT.

The chain has TRBV28 and TRBJ1-1; TRBD1 might be the D (5 bases). V was shortened by 7 bases and J by 4 bases, with 13 bases between the two germline ends. Per germline, CDR1 MDHEN and CDR2 SYDVKM. This CDR3 comprises 13 residues. The CDR3 is CASIKLGVTEAFF. The CDR3 bases are TGTGCCAGCATCAAATTAGGGGTCACTGAAGCTTTCTTT. The full variable domain, rest sourced from reference TRBV28 and TRBJ1-1, is DVKVTQSSRYLVKRTGEKVFLECVQDMDHENMFWYRQDPGLGLRLIYFSYDVKMKEKGDIPEGYSVSREKKERFSLILESASTNQTSMYLCASIKLGVTEAFFGQGTRLTVV.

This clone came up a few times. The V and J genes are TRBV7-3 and TRBJ2-6; D is possibly TRBD1 (6 bases). The V end was cut by 6 bases, the J end by 2 bases, with 11 bases between. The CDR3 runs 15 residues. Germline lookup yields CDR1 SGHTA and CDR2 FQGTGA. CDR3 nucleotides: TGTGCCAGCAGTTTACAGGGTACTGGGGCCAACGTCCTGACTTTC. Encoded protein: CASSLQGTGANVLTF. The complete variable domain, with remaining parts taken from reference TRBV7-3 and TRBJ2-6, reads GAGVSQTPSNKVTEKGKYVELRCDPISGHTALYWYRQSLGQGPEFLIYFQGTGAADDSGLPNDRFFAVRPEGSVSTLKIQRTERGDSAVYLCASSLQGTGANVLTFGAGSRLTVL.

This clone has a handful of counts. The V and J genes are TRBV15 and TRBJ2-5, with D maybe TRBD2 (6 bases). The CDR3 is made up of 15 amino acids. Germline values: CDR1 LNHNV, CDR2 YYDKDF (reference sequence). V lost 5 bases and J 1 base, leaving 14 bases between the germline ends. CDR3 sequence: CATSPRGGSQETQYF. Written as DNA, the CDR3 is TGTGCCACCAGCCCCCGGGGAGGCAGCCAAGAGACCCAGTACTTC.

The chain uses TRBV7-8 and TRBJ2-7; no reliable D call. Trimming removed 4 bases at V and 6 bases at J, with 19 bases between. Looked up from germline, CDR1 is SGHVS and CDR2 is FQNEAQ. CDR3 length: 15 residues. The chain's CDR3 is CASSYPPAVALEQYF. The CDR3 bases are TGTGCCAGCAGCTACCCCCCCGCGGTTGCCCTCGAGCAGTACTTC.

V gene TRBV5-1 combines with J gene TRBJ2-3; 10 bases map to TRBD2. The CDR3 is 15 amino acids. Trimming cost V 1 base and J 14 bases; bases outside gene matches: 13. Germline-derived CDR1 and CDR2 are SGHRS and YFSETQ. The CDR3 protein is CASSLRIAGGPEGYF. The CDR3 region has the DNA TGCGCCAGCAGCTTGCGAATAGCGGGAGGCCCCGAGGGGTATTTT. Using reference TRBV5-1 and TRBJ2-3 for the parts outside the CDR3, the full variable domain is KAGVTQTPRYLIKTRGQQVTLSCSPISGHRSVSWYQQTPGQGLQFLFEYFSETQRNKGNFPGRFSGRQFSNSRSEMNVSTLELGDSALYLCASSLRIAGGPEGYFGPGTRLTVL.

V is TRBV30 and J is TRBJ2-2; TRBD2 is a possible D gene (6 bases). The CDR3 runs 13 residues. Germline V CDR1 and CDR2: GTSNPN, SVGIG (reference sequence). V was cut by 3 bases and J by 5 bases, with 10 bases left in between. The CDR3 nucleotides read TGTGCCTGGAGGCGGGGAAGTACCGGGGAGCTGTTTTTT. As protein: CAWRRGSTGELFF.

The chain links TRBV9 to TRBJ2-5; the D gene is possibly TRBD2 (5 bases). The CDR3 length is 13 residues. Trimming shortened V by 0 bases and J by 4 bases, and 7 bases separated the two germline ends. In germline, CDR1 is SGDLS, CDR2 YYNGEE. CDR3 in DNA: TGTGCCAGCAGCGTAGGGAGGCGAGAGACCCAGTACTTC. Protein sequence: CASSVGRRETQYF.

V is TRBV7-9 and J is TRBJ2-1, with 10 positions matching TRBD1. This CDR3 comprises 15 residues. Germline CDR1 reads SEHNR; CDR2 reads FQNEAQ (reference sequence). Losses at the gene ends were 3 bases for V and 9 bases for J; bases not matched to a gene: 8. The CDR3 bases are TGTGCCAGCAGCTTGACGAGACAGGGGGCTGGTGAGCAGTTCTTC. This sequence encodes CASSLTRQGAGEQFF.